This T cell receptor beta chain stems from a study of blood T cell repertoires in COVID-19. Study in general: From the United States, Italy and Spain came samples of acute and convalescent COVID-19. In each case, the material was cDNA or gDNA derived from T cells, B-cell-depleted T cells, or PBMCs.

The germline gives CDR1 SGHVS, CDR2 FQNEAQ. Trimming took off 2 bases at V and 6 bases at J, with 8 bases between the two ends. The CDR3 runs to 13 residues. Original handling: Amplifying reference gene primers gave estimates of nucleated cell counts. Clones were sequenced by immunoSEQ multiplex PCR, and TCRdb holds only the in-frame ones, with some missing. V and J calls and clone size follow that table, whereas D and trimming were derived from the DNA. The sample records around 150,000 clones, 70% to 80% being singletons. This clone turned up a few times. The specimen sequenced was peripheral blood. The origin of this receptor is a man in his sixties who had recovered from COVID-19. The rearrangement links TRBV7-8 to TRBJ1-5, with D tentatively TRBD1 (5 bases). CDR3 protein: CASSLTGVQPQHF. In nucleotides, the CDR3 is TGTGCCAGCAGCTTAACGGGGGTTCAGCCCCAGCATTTT.